These 3 T cell receptor beta chains came from one sample sequenced in a study of human T cells and chemical hapten exposure. The sample's time point: healthy volunteer bleed at 6 weeks. The authors extracted total RNA from unfractionated whole blood. TCRdb processed the RACE reads anew with MiXCR; each CDR3 protein has one entry. This table holds around 70,000 distinct CDR3 sequences, under 7.5% found once. Sequencing was performed on whole blood. The receptors come from a female donor in good health. Some clones in this sample may be carry-over from other donors' samples.

This clonotype has ten or more counts. The DNA of the CDR3 is TGCGCCAGCAGCCAAGCGCAGGGATACGAGCAGTACTTC. Residues: CASSQAQGYEQYF. This sequence joins TRBV4-1 and TRBJ2-7, with a tentative D call TRBD1 (5 bases). The CDR3 contains 13 residues. The germline CDR1 and CDR2 sequences are MGHRA and YSYEKL. V dropped 1 base and J dropped 4 bases, with 8 bases sitting between them.

This clonotype was detected ten times or more. The V call is TRBV29-1, the J call TRBJ1-2; 10 nucleotides align to TRBD1. Germline trimming cut 6 bases from V and 7 bases from J; bases unmatched to any gene: 8. Germline CDR1 and CDR2: SQVTM and ANQGSEA. The CDR3 totals 13 residues. CDR3 bases: TGCAGCGTGGTCGGGGGACAGGGGCCTGGCTACACCTTC. Amino acids: CSVVGGQGPGYTF.

The sample holds a few counts of this clonotype. Written as DNA, the CDR3 is TGTGCCAGCAGTCCGGGACTAGGAGCTTGGGGTGAGCAGTTCTTC. Translated: CASSPGLGAWGEQFF. V usage is TRBV27 and J usage is TRBJ2-1; TRBD2 matches 8 bases. Per the germline V gene, CDR1 is MNHEY and CDR2 is SMNVEV (reference sequence). V gave up 5 bases and J gave up 9 bases; unmatched junction bases: 12. The CDR3 is 15 amino acids.